This TCR beta chain comes out of a study of blood T cell repertoires in COVID-19. All enrollees were about 18 to 89 years old and from approximately 24 US areas. Assignment of participants to cohorts was predicated upon participant-reported clinical history. Symptom resolution, clearance, or two negative PCRs marked donors in Cohort 3 as recovered. Repertoires were generated with immunoSEQ multiplex PCR, while TCRdb's copy carries only in-frame clones and drops some. The sample lists around 330,000 clones; roughly 89% were seen once. Per germline, CDR1 SGHRS and CDR2 YFSETQ. The CDR3 has 14 residues. The ends lost 3 bases at V and 4 bases at J; junction bases unmatched: 5.

J is TRBJ2-5 and V is TRBV5-1; 8 bases align to TRBD1. The TCR originated in a man aged 55 to 70 who had recovered from COVID-19. The specimen sequenced was PBMCs or T cells enriched from blood (not recorded which). In nucleotides, the CDR3 is TGCGCCAGCAGCTGGTCCGGGACAGGAGAGACCCAGTACTTC. Translated: CASSWSGTGETQYF.